These 3 T cell receptor beta chains came from one sample sequenced in a study of Graves' ophthalmopathy and Graves' hyperthyroidism. RNA transcripts were the template, and TCR beta CDR3 regions were amplified from them. Scientists carried out first-round RT-PCR using HTBI primers and then a second-round multiplex PCR. TCRdb re-called the multiplex PCR reads with MiXCR, one entry per CDR3 protein. This sample has fewer than 650,000 distinct CDR3 sequences; about 20% occur once, and the top ten carry roughly 6.9%. The sample was peripheral blood. Receptor source: a woman aged 18-29 years with stable Graves' hyperthyroidism. Some clones in this sample may be carry-over from other donors' samples.

This clonotype showed up many times. The chain uses TRBV15 and TRBJ1-2; no clear D gene. The CDR3 length is 14 residues. CDR1 is LNHNV, CDR2 YYDKDF, per germline (reference sequence). V lost 8 bases and J 3 bases, leaving 16 bases between the germline ends. The CDR3 is CATEPADGDYGYTF. CDR3 in DNA: TGTGCCACCGAACCCGCCGACGGAGACTATGGCTACACCTTC.

This clonotype was counted at least ten times. The V call is TRBV5-1, the J call TRBJ1-5; D is perhaps TRBD1 (6 bases). The V and J ends lost 0 bases and 2 bases respectively, with 9 bases between them. Germline V gene sequence: CDR1 SGHRS, CDR2 YFSETQ. This CDR3 is 15 amino acids long. The CDR3 loop is CASSLAGQRNQPQHF. Written as DNA, the CDR3 is TGCGCCAGCAGCTTGGCCGGACAGCGCAATCAGCCCCAGCATTTT.

This clonotype has only a few counts. The rearrangement joins TRBV15 to TRBJ1-5; perhaps TRBD1 as D (5 bases). Trimming left V 0 bases short and J 2 bases short, with 8 bases between. There are 15 residues in the CDR3. Germline lookup yields CDR1 LNHNV and CDR2 YYDKDF (reference sequence). CDR3 amino acids: CATSRDARGNQPQHF. In DNA, the CDR3 is TGTGCCACCAGCAGAGATGCCAGGGGCAATCAGCCCCAGCATTTT.